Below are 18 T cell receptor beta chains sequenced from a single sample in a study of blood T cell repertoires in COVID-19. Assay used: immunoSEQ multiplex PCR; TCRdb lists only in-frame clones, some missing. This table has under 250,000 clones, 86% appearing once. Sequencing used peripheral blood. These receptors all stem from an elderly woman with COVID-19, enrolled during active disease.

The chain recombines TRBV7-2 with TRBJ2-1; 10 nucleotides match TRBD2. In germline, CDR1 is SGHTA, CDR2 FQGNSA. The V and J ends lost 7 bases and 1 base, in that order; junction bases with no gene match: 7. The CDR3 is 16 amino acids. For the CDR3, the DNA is TGTGCCAGCACCGCCAGCGGGGGGGCTTCCTACAATGAGCAGTTCTTC. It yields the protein CASTASGGASYNEQFF.

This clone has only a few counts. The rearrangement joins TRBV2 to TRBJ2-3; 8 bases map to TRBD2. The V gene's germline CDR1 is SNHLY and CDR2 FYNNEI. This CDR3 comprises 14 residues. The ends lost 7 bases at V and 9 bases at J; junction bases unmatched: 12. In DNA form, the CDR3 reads TGTGCCAGCAAGGACGGGACTAGTGCAGGCACGCAGTATTTT. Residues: CASKDGTSAGTQYF.

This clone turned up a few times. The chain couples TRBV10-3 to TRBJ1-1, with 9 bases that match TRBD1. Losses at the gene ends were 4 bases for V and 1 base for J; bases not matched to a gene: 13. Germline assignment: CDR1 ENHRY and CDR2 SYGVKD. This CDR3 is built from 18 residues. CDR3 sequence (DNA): TGTGCCATCAGTGGTAGGGGGACAGGGCCCGGAAAGAACACTGAAGCTTTCTTT. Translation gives CAISGRGTGPGKNTEAFF.

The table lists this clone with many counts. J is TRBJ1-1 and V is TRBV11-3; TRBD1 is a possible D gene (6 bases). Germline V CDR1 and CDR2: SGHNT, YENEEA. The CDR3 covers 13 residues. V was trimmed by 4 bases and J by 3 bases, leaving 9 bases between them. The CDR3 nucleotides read TGTGCCAGCAGCTGGACAGTTGACACTGAAGCTTTCTTT. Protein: CASSWTVDTEAFF.

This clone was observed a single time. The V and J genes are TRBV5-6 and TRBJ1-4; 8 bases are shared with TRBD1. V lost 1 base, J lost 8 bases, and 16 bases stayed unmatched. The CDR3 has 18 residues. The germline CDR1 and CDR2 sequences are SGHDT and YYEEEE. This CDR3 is CASSLWMDRAQLNEKLFF. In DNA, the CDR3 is TGTGCCAGCAGCTTGTGGATGGACAGGGCACAGCTTAACGAAAAACTGTTTTTT.

The CDR3 spells CASSLTSGQMFNTEAFF. The CDR3 DNA is TGTGCCAGCAGCCTTACCTCGGGACAGATGTTCAACACTGAAGCTTTCTTT. The rearrangement joins TRBV14 to TRBJ1-1; 7 bases align to TRBD1. CDR3 length: 17 amino acids. Germline loops: CDR1 SGHDN, CDR2 FVKESK. Losses at the gene ends were 4 bases for V and 2 bases for J; bases not matched to a gene: 13. The full variable domain, completed using reference TRBV14 and TRBJ1-1, is EAGVTQFPSHSVIEKGQTVTLRCDPISGHDNLYWYRRVMGKEIKFLLHFVKESKQDESGMPNNRFLAERTGGTYSTLKVQPAELEDSGVYFCASSLTSGQMFNTEAFFGQGTRLTVV.

In DNA, the CDR3 is TGCGCCAGCAGCCCCAGAATGAACACCGGGGAGCTGTTTTTT. Its translation is CASSPRMNTGELFF. The chain joins TRBV5-1 to TRBJ2-2; D remains unclear. The CDR3 length is 14 residues. Germline-derived CDR1 and CDR2 are SGHRS and YFSETQ. V was shortened by 4 bases and J by 1 base, with 8 bases between the two germline ends.

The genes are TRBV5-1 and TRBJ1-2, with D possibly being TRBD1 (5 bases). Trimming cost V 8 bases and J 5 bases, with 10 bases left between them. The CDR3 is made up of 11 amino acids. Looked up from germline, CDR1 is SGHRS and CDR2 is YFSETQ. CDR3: CASGEGYGYTF. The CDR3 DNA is TGCGCCAGTGGGGAGGGGTATGGCTACACCTTC.

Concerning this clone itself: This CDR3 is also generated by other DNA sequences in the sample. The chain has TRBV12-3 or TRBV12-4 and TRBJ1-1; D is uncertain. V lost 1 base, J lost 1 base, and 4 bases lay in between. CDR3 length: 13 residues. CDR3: CASSLGGNTEAFF. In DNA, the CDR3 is TGTGCCAGCAGTTTAGGAGGGAACACTGAAGCTTTCTTT.

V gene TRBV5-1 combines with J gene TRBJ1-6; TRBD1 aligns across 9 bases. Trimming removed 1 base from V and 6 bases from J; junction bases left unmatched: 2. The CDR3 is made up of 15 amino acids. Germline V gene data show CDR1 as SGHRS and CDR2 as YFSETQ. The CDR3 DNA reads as TGCGCCAGCAGCTTGAGGGGACAGGGTAATTCACCCCTCCACTTT. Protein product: CASSLRGQGNSPLHF.

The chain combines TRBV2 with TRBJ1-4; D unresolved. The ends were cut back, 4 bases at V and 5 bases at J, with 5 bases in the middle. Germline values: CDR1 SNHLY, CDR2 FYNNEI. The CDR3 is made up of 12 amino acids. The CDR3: CASSVQNEKLFF. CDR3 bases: TGTGCCAGCAGTGTGCAGAATGAAAAACTGTTTTTT.

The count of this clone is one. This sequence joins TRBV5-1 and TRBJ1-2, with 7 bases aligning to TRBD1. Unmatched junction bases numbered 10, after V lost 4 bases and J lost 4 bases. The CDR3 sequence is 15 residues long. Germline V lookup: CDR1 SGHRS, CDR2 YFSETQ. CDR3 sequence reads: CASSPSGTAIYGYTF. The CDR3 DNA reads TGCGCCAGCAGCCCATCCGGGACAGCGATCTATGGCTACACCTTC. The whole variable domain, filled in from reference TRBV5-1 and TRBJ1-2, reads KAGVTQTPRYLIKTRGQQVTLSCSPISGHRSVSWYQQTPGQGLQFLFEYFSETQRNKGNFPGRFSGRQFSNSRSEMNVSTLELGDSALYLCASSPSGTAIYGYTFGSGTRLTVV.

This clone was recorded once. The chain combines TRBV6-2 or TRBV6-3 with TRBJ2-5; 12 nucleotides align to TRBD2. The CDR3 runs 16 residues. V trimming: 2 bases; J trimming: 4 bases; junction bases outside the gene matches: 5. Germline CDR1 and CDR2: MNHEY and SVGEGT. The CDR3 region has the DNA TGTGCCAGCAGTTACCCTAGCGGGGGGGTCTCAGAGACCCAGTACTTC. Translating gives CASSYPSGGVSETQYF.

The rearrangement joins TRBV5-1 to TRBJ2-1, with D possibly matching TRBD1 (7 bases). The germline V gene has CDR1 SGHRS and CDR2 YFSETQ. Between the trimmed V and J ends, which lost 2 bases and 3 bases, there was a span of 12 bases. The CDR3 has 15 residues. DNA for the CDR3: TGCGCCAGCAGCTTAGGAGGGGGCGACTACAATGAGCAGTTCTTC. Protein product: CASSLGGGDYNEQFF. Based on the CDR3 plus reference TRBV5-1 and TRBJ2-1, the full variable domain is KAGVTQTPRYLIKTRGQQVTLSCSPISGHRSVSWYQQTPGQGLQFLFEYFSETQRNKGNFPGRFSGRQFSNSRSEMNVSTLELGDSALYLCASSLGGGDYNEQFFGPGTRLTVL.

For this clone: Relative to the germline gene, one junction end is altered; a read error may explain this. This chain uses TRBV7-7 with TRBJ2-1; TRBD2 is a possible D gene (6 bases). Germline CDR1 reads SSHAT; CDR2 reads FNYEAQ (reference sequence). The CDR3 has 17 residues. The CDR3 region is CASSQSGESVGHDEQFF. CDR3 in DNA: TGTGCTAGCAGTCAATCGGGGGAGTCGGTAGGCCACGATGAGCAGTTCTTC.

The CDR3 DNA sequence: TGTGCCAGCAGTGGATGGCAGGGGAACGAGCAGTACTTC. This codes for CASSGWQGNEQYF. This chain links TRBV2 with TRBJ2-7; a weak D match, TRBD1 (6 bases). Germline V lookup: CDR1 SNHLY, CDR2 FYNNEI. Trimming pared 4 bases from V and 5 bases from J, leaving 12 bases between. This CDR3 is 13 amino acids long.

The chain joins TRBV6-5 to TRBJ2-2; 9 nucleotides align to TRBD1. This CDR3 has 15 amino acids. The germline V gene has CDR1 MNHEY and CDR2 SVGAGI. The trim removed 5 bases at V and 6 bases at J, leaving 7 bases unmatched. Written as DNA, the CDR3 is TGTGCCAGCAGTCGCGGGACAGGGTGGGCCGGGGAGCTGTTTTTT. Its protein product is CASSRGTGWAGELFF.

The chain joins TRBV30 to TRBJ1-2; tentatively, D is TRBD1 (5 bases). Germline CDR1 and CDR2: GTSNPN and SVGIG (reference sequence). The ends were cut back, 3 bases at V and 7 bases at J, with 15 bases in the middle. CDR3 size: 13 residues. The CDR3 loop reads CAWSDGRVIGYTF. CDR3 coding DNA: TGTGCCTGGAGCGACGGCAGGGTAATTGGCTACACCTTC.